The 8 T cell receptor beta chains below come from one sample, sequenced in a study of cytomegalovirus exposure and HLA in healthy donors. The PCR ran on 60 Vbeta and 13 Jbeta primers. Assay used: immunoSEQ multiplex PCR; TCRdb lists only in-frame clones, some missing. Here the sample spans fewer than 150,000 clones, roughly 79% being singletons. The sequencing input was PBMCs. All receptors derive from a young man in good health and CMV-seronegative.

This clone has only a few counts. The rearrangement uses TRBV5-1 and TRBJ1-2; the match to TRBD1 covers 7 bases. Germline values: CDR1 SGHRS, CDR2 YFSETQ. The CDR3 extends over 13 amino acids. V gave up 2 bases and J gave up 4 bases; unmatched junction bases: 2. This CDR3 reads CASSFNRGYGYTF. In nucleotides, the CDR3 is TGCGCCAGCAGCTTTAACAGGGGCTATGGCTACACCTTC.

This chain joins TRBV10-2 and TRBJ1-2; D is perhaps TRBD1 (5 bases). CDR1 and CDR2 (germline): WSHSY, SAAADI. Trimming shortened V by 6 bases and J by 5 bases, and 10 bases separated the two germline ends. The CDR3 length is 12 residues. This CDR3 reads CASSGTAYGYTF. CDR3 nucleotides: TGCGCCAGCAGCGGGACTGCTTATGGCTACACCTTC.

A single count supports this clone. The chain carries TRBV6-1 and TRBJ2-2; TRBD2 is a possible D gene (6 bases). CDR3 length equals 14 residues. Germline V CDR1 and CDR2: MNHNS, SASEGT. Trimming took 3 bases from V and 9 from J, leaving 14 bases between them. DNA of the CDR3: TGTGCCAGCAGTGACTCGGGGGAGTACCGGGAGCTGTTTTTT. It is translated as CASSDSGEYRELFF.

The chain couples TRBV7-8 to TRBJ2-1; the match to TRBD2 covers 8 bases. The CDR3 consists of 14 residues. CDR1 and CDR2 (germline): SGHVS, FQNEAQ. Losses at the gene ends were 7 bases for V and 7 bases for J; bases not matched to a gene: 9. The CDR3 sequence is CASTIPGLENEQFF. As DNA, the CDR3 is TGTGCCAGCACTATACCGGGACTAGAAAATGAGCAGTTCTTC.

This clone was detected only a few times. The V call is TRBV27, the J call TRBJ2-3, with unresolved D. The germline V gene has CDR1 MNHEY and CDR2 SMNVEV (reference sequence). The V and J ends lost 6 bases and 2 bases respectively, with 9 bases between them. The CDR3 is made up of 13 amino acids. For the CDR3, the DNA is TGTGCCAGCAGGTCGGGTCACACAGATACGCAGTATTTT. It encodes CASRSGHTDTQYF.

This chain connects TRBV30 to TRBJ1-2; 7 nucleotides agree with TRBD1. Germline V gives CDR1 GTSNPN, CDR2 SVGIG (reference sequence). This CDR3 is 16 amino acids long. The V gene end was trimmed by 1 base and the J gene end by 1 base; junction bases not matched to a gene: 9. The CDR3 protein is CAWSGDRGFFNYGYTF. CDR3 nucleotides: TGTGCCTGGAGTGGGGACAGAGGCTTCTTTAACTATGGCTACACCTTC.

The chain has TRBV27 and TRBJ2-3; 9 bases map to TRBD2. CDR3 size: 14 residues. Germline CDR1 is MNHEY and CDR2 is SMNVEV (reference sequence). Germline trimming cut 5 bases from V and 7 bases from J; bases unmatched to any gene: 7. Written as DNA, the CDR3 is TGTGCCAGCAGTCCTAGCGGGAAGGGAAATACGCAGTATTTT. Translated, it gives CASSPSGKGNTQYF.

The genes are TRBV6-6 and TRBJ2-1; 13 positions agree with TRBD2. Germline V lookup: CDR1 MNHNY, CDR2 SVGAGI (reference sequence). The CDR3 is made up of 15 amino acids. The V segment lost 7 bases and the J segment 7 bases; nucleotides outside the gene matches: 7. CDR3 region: CASTSGLAGTNEQFF. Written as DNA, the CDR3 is TGTGCCAGCACCTCGGGACTAGCGGGAACGAATGAGCAGTTCTTC.